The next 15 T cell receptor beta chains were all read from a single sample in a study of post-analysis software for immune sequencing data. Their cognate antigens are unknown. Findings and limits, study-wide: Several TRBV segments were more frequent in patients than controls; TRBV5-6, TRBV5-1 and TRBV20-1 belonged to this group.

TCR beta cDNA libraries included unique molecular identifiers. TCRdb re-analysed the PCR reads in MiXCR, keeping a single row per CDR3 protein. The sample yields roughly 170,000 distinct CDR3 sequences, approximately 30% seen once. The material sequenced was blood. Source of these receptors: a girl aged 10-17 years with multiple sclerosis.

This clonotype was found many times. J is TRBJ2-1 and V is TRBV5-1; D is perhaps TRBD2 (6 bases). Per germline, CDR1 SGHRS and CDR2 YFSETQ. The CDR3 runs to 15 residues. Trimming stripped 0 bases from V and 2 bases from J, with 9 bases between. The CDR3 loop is CASSLGGITYNEQFF. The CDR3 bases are TGCGCCAGCAGCTTGGGCGGGATAACCTACAATGAGCAGTTCTTC.

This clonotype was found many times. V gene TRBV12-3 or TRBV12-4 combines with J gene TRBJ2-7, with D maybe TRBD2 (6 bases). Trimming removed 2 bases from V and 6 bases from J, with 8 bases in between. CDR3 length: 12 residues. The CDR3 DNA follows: TGTGCCAGCAGTTTAAGGAGGGCCGAGCAGTACTTC. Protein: CASSLRRAEQYF.

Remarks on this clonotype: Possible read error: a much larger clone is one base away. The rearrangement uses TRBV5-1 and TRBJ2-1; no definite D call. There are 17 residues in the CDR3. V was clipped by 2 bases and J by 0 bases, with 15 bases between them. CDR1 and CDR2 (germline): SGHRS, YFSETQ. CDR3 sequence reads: CASSLQPGGVSYNEQFF. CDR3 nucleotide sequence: TGCGCCAGCAGCTTACAACCGGGCGGAGTCTCCTACAATGAGCAGTTCTTC.

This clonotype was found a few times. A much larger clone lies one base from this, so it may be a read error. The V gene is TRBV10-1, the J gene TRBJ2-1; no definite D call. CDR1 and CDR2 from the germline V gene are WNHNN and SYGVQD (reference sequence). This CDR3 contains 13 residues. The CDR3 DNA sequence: TGCGCCAGCAGTGCGATCACGAACAATGAGCGGTTCTTC. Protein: CASSAITNNERFF.

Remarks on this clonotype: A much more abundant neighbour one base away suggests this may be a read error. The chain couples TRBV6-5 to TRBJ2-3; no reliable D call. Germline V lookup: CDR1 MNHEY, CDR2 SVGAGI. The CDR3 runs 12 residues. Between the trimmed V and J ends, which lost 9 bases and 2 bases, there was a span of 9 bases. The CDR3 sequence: CARRHPTDTQYF. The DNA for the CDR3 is TGTGCCAGGAGACACCCCACAGATACGCAGTATTTT.

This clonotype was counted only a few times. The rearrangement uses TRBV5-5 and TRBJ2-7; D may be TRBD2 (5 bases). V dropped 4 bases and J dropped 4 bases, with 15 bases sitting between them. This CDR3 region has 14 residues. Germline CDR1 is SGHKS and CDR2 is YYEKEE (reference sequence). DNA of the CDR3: TGTGCCAGCAGCGAGGGTCCCACATATTACGAGCAGTACTTC. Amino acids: CASSEGPTYYEQYF.

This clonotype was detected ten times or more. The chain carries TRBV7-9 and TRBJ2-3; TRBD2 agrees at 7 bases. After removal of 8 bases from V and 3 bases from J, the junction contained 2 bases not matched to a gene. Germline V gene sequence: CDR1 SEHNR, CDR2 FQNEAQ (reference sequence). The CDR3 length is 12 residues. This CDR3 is CASSRETDTQYF. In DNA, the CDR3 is TGTGCCAGCTCGCGGGAGACAGATACGCAGTATTTT.

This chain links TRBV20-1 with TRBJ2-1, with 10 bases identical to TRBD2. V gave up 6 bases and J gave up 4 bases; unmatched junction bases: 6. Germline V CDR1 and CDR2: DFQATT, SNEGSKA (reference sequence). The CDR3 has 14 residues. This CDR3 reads CSAPRLAGYNEQFF. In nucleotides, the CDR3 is TGCAGTGCCCCGAGACTAGCGGGTTACAATGAGCAGTTCTTC.

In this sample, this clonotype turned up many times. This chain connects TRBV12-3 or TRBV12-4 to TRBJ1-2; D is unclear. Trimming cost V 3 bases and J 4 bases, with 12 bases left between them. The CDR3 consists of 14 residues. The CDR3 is CASSLSMTSYGYTF. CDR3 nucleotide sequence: TGTGCCAGCAGTTTGAGTATGACGTCCTATGGCTACACCTTC.

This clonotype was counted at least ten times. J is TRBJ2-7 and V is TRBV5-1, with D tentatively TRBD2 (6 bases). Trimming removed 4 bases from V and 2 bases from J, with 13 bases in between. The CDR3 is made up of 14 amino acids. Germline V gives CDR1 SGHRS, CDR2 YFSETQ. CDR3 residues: CASSLGTGTYEQYF. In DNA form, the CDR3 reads TGCGCCAGCAGCCTCGGGACTGGAACCTACGAGCAGTACTTC.

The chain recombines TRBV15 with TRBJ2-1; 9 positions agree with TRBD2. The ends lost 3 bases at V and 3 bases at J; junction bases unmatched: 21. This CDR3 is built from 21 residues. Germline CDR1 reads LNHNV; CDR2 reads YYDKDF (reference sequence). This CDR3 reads CATSRGFSGRVFVTIYNEQFF. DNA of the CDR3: TGTGCCACCAGCAGGGGTTTTAGCGGGAGAGTTTTTGTAACGATCTACAATGAGCAGTTCTTC.

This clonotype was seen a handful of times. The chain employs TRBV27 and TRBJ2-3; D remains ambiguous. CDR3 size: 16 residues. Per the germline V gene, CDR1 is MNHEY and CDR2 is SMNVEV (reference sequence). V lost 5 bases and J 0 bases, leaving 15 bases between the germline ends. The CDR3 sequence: CASSPHTALSTDTQYF. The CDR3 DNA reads TGTGCCAGCAGTCCCCACACCGCGCTGAGCACAGATACGCAGTATTTT.

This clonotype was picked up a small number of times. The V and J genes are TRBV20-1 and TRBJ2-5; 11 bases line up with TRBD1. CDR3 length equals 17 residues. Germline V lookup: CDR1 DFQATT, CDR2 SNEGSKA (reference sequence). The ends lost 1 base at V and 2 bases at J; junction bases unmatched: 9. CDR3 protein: CSARAAGTGGKQETQYF. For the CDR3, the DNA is TGCAGTGCTAGAGCGGCCGGGACAGGGGGGAAACAAGAGACCCAGTACTTC.

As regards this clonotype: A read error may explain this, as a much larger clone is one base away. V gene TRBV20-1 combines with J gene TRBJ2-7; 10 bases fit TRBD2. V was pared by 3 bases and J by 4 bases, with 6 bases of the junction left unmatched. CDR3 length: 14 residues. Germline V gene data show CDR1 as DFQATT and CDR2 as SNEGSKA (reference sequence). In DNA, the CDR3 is TGCAGTGCTAGGCAGACTAGCGGGTTGTACGAGCAGTACTTC. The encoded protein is CSARQTSGLYEQYF.

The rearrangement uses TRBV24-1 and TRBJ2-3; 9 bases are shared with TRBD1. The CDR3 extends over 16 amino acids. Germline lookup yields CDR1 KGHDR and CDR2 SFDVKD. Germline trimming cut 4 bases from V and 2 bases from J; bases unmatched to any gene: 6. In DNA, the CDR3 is TGTGCCACCAGTGACCCTGGGACAGGGTCCACAGATACGCAGTATTTT. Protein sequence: CATSDPGTGSTDTQYF.